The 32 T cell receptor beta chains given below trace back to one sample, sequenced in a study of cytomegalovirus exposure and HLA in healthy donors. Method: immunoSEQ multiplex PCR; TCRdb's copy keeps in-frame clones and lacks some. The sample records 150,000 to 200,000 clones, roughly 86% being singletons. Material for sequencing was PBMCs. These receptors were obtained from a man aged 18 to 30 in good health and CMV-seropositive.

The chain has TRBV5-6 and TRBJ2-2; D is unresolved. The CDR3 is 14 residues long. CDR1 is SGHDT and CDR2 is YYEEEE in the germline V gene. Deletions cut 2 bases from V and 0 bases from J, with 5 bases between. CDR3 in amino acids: CASSFGSNTGELFF. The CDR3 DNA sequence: TGTGCCAGCAGCTTTGGCTCGAACACCGGGGAGCTGTTTTTT.

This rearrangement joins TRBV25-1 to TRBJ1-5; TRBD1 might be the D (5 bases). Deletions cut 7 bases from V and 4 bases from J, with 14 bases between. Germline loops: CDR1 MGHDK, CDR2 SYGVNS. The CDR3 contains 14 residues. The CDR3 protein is CASMFRHRNQPQHF. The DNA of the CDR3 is TGTGCCAGCATGTTTCGGCACAGGAATCAGCCCCAGCATTTT.

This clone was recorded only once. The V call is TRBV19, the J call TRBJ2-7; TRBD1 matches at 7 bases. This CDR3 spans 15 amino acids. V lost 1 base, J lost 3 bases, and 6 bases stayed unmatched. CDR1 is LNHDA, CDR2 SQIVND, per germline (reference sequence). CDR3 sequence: CASSIGGDRDYEQYF. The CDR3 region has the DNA TGTGCCAGTAGTATAGGTGGGGACAGAGACTACGAGCAGTACTTC.

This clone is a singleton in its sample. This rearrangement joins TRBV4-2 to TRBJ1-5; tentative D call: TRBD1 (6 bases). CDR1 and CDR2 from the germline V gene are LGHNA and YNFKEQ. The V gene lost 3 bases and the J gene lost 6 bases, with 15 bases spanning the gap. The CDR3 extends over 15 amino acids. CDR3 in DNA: TGTGCCAGCAGCCAGGGTCACAGGGTGGGTCAGCCCCAGCATTTT. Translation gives CASSQGHRVGQPQHF.

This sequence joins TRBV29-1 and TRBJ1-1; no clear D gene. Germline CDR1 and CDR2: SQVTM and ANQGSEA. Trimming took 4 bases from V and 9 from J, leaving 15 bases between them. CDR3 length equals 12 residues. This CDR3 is CSVALLEKKAFF. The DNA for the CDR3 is TGCAGCGTTGCCCTTTTAGAGAAGAAAGCTTTCTTT.

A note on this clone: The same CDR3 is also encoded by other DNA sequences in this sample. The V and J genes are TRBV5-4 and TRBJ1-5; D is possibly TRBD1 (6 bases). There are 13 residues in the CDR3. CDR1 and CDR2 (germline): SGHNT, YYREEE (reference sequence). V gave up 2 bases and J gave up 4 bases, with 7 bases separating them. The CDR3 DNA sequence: TGTGCCAGCAGCTTAGGACAGAATCAGCCCCAGCATTTT. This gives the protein CASSLGQNQPQHF.

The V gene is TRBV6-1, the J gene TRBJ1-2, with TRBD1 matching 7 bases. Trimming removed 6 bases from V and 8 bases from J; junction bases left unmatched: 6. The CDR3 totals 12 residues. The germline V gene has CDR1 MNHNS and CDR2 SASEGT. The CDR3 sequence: CASRGQREGYTF. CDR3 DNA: TGTGCCAGCAGGGGACAGCGTGAGGGCTACACCTTC.

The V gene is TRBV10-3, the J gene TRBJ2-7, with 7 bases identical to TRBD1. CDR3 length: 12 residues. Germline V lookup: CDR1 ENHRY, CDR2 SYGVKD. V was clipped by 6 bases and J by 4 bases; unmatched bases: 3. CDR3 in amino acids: CAIRKTGYEQYF. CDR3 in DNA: TGTGCCATCAGAAAGACAGGGTACGAGCAGTACTTC.

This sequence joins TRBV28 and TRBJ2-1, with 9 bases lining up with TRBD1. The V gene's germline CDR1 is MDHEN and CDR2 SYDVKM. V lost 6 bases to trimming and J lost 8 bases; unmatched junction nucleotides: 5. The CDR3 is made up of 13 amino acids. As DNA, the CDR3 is TGTGCCAGCAGACGGACAGGGGTCGATGAGCAGTTCTTC. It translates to CASRRTGVDEQFF.

CDR3: CASSPGDRGLTEAFF. CDR3 sequence (DNA): TGTGCCAGCAGCCCGGGGGACAGGGGGCTCACTGAAGCTTTCTTT. V is TRBV7-3 and J is TRBJ1-1, with 12 nucleotides matching TRBD1. The CDR3 loop spans 15 amino acids. J was trimmed by 4 bases and V by 5 bases; bases with no gene match: 5. Germline V lookup: CDR1 SGHTA, CDR2 FQGTGA.

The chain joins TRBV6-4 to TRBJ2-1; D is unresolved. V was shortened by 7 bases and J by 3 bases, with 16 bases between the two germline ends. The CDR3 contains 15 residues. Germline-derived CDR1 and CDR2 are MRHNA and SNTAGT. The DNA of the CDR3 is TGTGCCAGCAATTACCCACTCGGGTTCTACAATGAGCAGTTCTTC. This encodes CASNYPLGFYNEQFF.

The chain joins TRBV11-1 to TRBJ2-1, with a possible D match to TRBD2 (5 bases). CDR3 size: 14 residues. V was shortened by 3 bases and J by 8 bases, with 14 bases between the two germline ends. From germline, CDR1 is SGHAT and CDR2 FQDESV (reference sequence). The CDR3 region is CASSFRLAEYEQFF. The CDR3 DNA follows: TGTGCCAGCAGCTTCAGGCTAGCAGAATATGAGCAGTTCTTC.

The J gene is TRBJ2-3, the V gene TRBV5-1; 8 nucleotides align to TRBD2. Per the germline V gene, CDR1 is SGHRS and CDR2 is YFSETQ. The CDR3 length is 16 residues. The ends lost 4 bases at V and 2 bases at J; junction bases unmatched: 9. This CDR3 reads CASSNPGLDATDTQYF. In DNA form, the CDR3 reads TGCGCCAGCAGCAACCCGGGACTAGATGCCACAGATACGCAGTATTTT.

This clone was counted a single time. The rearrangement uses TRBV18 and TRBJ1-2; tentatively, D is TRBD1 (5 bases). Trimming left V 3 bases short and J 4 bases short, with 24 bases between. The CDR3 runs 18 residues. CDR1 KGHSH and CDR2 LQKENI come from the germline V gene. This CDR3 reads CASSPAAGNQYLGYGYTF. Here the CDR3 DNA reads TGTGCCAGCTCACCGGCGGCAGGGAATCAATATTTAGGCTATGGCTACACCTTC. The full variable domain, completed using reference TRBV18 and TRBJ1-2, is NAGVMQNPRHLVRRRGQEARLRCSPMKGHSHVYWYRQLPEEGLKFMVYLQKENIIDESGMPKERFSAEFPKEGPSILRIQQVVRGDSAAYFCASSPAAGNQYLGYGYTFGSGTRLTVV.

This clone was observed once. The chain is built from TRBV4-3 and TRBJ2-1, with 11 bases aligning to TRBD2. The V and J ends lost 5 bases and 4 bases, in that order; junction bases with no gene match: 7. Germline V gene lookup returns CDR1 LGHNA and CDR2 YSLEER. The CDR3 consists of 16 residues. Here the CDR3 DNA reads TGCGCCAGCAGCTCCGGGACTAGCGGAGAATACAATGAGCAGTTCTTC. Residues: CASSSGTSGEYNEQFF.

The CDR3, as DNA: TGTGCCAGCAGCTTAGATAGACAGAAAACTAGCAATCAGCCCCAGCATTTT. Translating it yields CASSLDRQKTSNQPQHF. V is TRBV7-8 and J is TRBJ1-5, with D possibly TRBD1 on 5 matching bases. CDR3 length: 17 residues. V gave up 1 base and J gave up 0 bases, with 13 bases separating them. CDR1 is SGHVS and CDR2 is FQNEAQ in the germline V gene.

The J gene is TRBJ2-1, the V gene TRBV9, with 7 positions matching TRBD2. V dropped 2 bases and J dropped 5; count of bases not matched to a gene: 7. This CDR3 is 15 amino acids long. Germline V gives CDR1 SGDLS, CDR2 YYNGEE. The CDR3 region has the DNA TGTGCCAGCAGCGTTCGCATGGGAGGGAACAATGAGCAGTTCTTC. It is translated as CASSVRMGGNNEQFF.

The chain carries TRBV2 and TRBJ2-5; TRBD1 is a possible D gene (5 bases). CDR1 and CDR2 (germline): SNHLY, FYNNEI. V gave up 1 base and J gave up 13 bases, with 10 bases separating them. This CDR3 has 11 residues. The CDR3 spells CASSEDRPRYF. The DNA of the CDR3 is TGTGCCAGCAGTGAAGACAGGCCAAGGTACTTC.

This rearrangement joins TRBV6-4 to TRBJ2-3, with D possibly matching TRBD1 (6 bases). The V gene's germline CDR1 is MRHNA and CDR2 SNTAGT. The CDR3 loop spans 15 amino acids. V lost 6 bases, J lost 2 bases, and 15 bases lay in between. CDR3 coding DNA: TGTGCCAGCAGCCTTCTAGGGGGATCCACAGATACGCAGTATTTT. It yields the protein CASSLLGGSTDTQYF.

CDR3 sequence reads: CASTPRGGAGDTQYF. The CDR3 region has the DNA TGTGCCAGCACCCCCCGTGGAGGGGCAGGGGATACGCAGTATTTT. The chain couples TRBV11-2 to TRBJ2-3, with D maybe TRBD2 (6 bases). V was cut by 7 bases and J by 6 bases, with 20 bases left in between. Germline values: CDR1 SGHAT, CDR2 FQNNGV. The CDR3 has 15 residues.

The CDR3 sequence is CASSLNRGTEAFF. In DNA form, the CDR3 reads TGTGCCAGCAGCTTGAATAGGGGCACTGAAGCTTTCTTT. J is TRBJ1-1 and V is TRBV5-6, with D possibly being TRBD1 (5 bases). Germline lookup yields CDR1 SGHDT and CDR2 YYEEEE. Trimming removed 1 base from V and 4 bases from J, with 8 bases in between. This CDR3 contains 13 residues.

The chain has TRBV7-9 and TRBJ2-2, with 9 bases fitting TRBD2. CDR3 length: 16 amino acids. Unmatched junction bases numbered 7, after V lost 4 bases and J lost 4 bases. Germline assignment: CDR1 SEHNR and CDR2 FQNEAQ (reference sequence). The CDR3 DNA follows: TGTGCCAGCAGCTCGCGGGAGGGAAAGAGCACCGGGGAGCTGTTTTTT. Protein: CASSSREGKSTGELFF. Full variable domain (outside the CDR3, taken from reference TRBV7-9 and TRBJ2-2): DTGVSQNPRHKITKRGQNVTFRCDPISEHNRLYWYRQTLGQGPEFLTYFQNEAQLEKSRLLSDRFSAERPKGSFSTLEIQRTEQGDSAMYLCASSSREGKSTGELFFGEGSRLTVL.

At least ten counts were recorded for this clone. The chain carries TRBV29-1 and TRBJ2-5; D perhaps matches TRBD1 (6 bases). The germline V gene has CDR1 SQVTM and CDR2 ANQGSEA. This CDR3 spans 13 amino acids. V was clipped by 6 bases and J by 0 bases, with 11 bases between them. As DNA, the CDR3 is TGCAGCGTGCTGAGGGGGTACCAAGAGACCCAGTACTTC. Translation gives CSVLRGYQETQYF.

The CDR3 protein is CASSFVGGQTQYF. The DNA of the CDR3 is TGTGCCAGCAGCTTTGTAGGAGGGCAGACCCAGTACTTC. The J gene is TRBJ2-5, the V gene TRBV7-2, with D tentatively TRBD2 (6 bases). This CDR3 comprises 13 residues. Germline V gives CDR1 SGHTA, CDR2 FQGNSA. V lost 3 bases, J lost 6 bases, and 11 bases lay in between.

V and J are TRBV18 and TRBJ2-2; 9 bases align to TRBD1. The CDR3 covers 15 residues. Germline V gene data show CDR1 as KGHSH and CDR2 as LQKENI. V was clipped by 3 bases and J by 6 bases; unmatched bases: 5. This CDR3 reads CASSPTGQGAGELFF. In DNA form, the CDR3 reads TGTGCCAGCTCACCGACGGGACAGGGAGCCGGGGAGCTGTTTTTT.

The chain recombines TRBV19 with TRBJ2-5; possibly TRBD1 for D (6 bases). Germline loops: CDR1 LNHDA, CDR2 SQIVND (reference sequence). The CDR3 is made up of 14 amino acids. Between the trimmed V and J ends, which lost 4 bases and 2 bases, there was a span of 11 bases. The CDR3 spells CASSTQGHQETQYF. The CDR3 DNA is TGTGCCAGTAGTACGCAGGGGCATCAAGAGACCCAGTACTTC.

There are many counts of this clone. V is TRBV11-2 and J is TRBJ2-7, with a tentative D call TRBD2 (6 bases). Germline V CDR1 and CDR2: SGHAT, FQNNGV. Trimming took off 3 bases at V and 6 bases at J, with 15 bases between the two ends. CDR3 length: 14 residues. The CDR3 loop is CASSFGGSGSEQYF. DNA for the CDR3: TGTGCCAGCAGCTTTGGAGGGAGTGGGTCCGAGCAGTACTTC.

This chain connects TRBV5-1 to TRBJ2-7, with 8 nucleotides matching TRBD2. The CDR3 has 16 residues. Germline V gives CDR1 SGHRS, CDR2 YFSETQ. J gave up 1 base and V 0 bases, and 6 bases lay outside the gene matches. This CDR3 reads CASSLGAGVGSYEQYF. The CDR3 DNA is TGCGCCAGCAGCTTGGGAGCGGGGGTAGGGTCCTACGAGCAGTACTTC. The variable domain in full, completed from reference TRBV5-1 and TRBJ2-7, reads KAGVTQTPRYLIKTRGQQVTLSCSPISGHRSVSWYQQTPGQGLQFLFEYFSETQRNKGNFPGRFSGRQFSNSRSEMNVSTLELGDSALYLCASSLGAGVGSYEQYFGPGTRLTVT.

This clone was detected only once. CDR3 amino acids: CASSQTGGRTYEQYF. The CDR3 nucleotides read TGTGCCAGCAGTCAGACAGGGGGGAGGACCTACGAGCAGTACTTC. The chain joins TRBV27 to TRBJ2-7; 9 bases align to TRBD1. V shed 5 bases and J 2 bases; nucleotides not matched to a gene: 7. Germline V gives CDR1 MNHEY, CDR2 SMNVEV (reference sequence). The CDR3 runs to 15 residues.

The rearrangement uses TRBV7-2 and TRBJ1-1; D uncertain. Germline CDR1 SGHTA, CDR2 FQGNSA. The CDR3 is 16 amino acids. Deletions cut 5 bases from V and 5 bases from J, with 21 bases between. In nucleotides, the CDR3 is TGTGCCAGCAGCCCTGACCTTAGGCGGGAGAAAACTGAAGCTTTCTTT. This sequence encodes CASSPDLRREKTEAFF.

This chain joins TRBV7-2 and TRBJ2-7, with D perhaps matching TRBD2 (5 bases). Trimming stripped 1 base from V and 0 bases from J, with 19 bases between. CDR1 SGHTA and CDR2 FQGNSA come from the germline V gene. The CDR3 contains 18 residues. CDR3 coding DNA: TGTGCCAGCAGCTTAGACGCTAGCCCTTGGGCCACCTCCTACGAGCAGTACTTC. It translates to CASSLDASPWATSYEQYF.

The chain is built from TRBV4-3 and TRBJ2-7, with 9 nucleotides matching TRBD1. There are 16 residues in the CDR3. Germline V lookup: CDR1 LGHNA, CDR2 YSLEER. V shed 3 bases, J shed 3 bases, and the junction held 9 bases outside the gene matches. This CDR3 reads CASSHDRDRVYYEQYF. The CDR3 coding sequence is TGCGCCAGCAGCCATGACCGGGACAGGGTGTACTACGAGCAGTACTTC.